This T cell receptor (beta chain) was recorded in a study of neurological immune-mediated disorders. The CDR3 is made up of 14 amino acids. The ends were cut back, 5 bases at V and 7 bases at J, with 12 bases in the middle. CDR1 and CDR2 (germline): ENHRY, SYGVKD. Each CDR3 protein gets one entry after TCRdb re-called the 5' RACE reads with MiXCR. The table lists approximately 48,000 distinct CDR3 sequences, more than 9.5% of them singletons. The time point was: longitudinal time-point 3. The gene calls are TRBV10-3 and TRBJ1-6; a weak D match, TRBD1 (6 bases). Source material: PBMCs. The clonotype was recovered from a male donor with HTLV-1-associated myelopathy (HAM/TSP). The CDR3 spells CAISFTGTNSPLHF. DNA for the CDR3: TGTGCCATCAGTTTTACAGGGACGAATTCACCCCTCCACTTT.